Presented here are 20 T cell receptor beta chains from one specimen sequenced in a study of CD8+ T cells in alopecia areata. Treatment denoted: oral pan-JAK inhibitor, 5-10 mg twice daily. The authors extracted RNA and reverse transcribed it into cDNA as the sequencing template. Sequenced by immunoSEQ multiplex PCR; TCRdb stores in-frame clones only, minus some. The profile covers under 350,000 clones, with 55% to 70% appearing a single time and under 2% taken by the ten largest. The sample here was CD4+ T cells sorted from blood, taken at week 24, from a patient treated with tofacitinib. Receptors were obtained from a human donor with alopecia areata.

V gene TRBV2 combines with J gene TRBJ2-2; D is unclear. In germline, CDR1 is SNHLY, CDR2 FYNNEI. With 1 base removed from V and 1 base from J, the gap between germline ends came to 7 bases. This CDR3 region has 15 residues. This CDR3 is CASSEVGRNTGELFF. DNA of the CDR3: TGTGCCAGCAGTGAAGTGGGCAGGAACACCGGGGAGCTGTTTTTT.

The chain uses TRBV15 and TRBJ2-5; D possibly corresponds to TRBD2 (6 bases). The V gene lost 0 bases and the J gene lost 2 bases, with 10 bases spanning the gap. CDR1 and CDR2 from the germline V gene are LNHNV and YYDKDF (reference sequence). The CDR3 runs 15 residues. The CDR3 is CATSREAGYQETQYF. In DNA, the CDR3 is TGTGCCACCAGCAGAGAGGCGGGGTATCAAGAGACCCAGTACTTC.

This chain connects TRBV7-9 to TRBJ1-5; maybe TRBD1 (6 bases). The germline V gene has CDR1 SEHNR and CDR2 FQNEAQ (reference sequence). This CDR3 is 14 amino acids long. Trimming took 5 bases from V and 3 from J, leaving 11 bases between them. In DNA form, the CDR3 reads TGTGCCAGCAGCGACGGACAGCTCAATCAGCCCCAGCATTTT. This gives the protein CASSDGQLNQPQHF.

The V call is TRBV11-2, the J call TRBJ2-7; no clear D. There are 14 residues in the CDR3. V gave up 3 bases and J gave up 1 base, with 10 bases separating them. Germline V CDR1 and CDR2: SGHAT, FQNNGV. This CDR3 is CASSFNSGSYEQYF. In DNA form, the CDR3 reads TGTGCCAGCAGCTTTAATTCAGGTTCCTACGAGCAGTACTTC.

In DNA, the CDR3 is TGTGCCTGGAGTGACACACTTCGCAGTGGCTACACCTTC. It codes for CAWSDTLRSGYTF. The gene calls are TRBV30 and TRBJ1-2, with unresolved D. Germline assignment: CDR1 GTSNPN and CDR2 SVGIG (reference sequence). V shed 1 base and J shed 7 bases, with 13 bases lying between them. This CDR3 spans 13 amino acids.

V gene TRBV30 combines with J gene TRBJ2-4; D remains ambiguous. This CDR3 is 11 amino acids long. V gave up 5 bases and J gave up 1 base, with 3 bases separating them. Germline CDR1 GTSNPN, CDR2 SVGIG (reference sequence). CDR3 nucleotides: TGTGCCTGGGCGGCCAAAAACATTCAGTACTTC. This sequence encodes CAWAAKNIQYF.

This chain joins TRBV28 and TRBJ2-5, with D perhaps matching TRBD1 (5 bases). V lost 5 bases and J lost 1, with 14 bases in between. Germline V lookup: CDR1 MDHEN, CDR2 SYDVKM. This CDR3 has 15 residues. CDR3 sequence reads: CASSPQGLIQETQYF. CDR3 DNA sequence: TGTGCCAGCAGTCCTCAGGGCCTGATCCAAGAGACCCAGTACTTC.

V usage is TRBV4-1 and J usage is TRBJ1-2; D possibly corresponds to TRBD1 (5 bases). The germline V gene encodes CDR1 MGHRA and CDR2 YSYEKL. CDR3 size: 15 residues. Trimming shortened V by 1 base and J by 6 bases, and 15 bases separated the two germline ends. In DNA, the CDR3 is TGCGCCAGCAGCCAAGCCCCTGGCAGGGAGGATGGCTACACCTTC. Amino acids: CASSQAPGREDGYTF.

This clone was picked up a small number of times. The chain has TRBV29-1 and TRBJ2-7; weak D call: TRBD2 (5 bases). The CDR3 has 11 residues. Germline CDR1 reads SQVTM; CDR2 reads ANQGSEA. V dropped 5 bases and J dropped 6 bases, with 11 bases sitting between them. The CDR3 DNA reads TGCAGCGTTACCCAGAGGGCCGAGCAGTACTTC. This sequence encodes CSVTQRAEQYF.

V and J are TRBV30 and TRBJ2-1; 7 bases agree with TRBD1. V gave up 4 bases and J gave up 1 base; unmatched junction bases: 1. CDR3 length equals 13 residues. The germline V gene has CDR1 GTSNPN and CDR2 SVGIG (reference sequence). The CDR3 bases are TGTGCCTGGAACAGGGGATCCTACAATGAGCAGTTCTTC. As protein: CAWNRGSYNEQFF.

The chain has TRBV7-2 and TRBJ2-3, with 8 bases fitting TRBD2. The CDR3 consists of 12 residues. J lost 3 bases, V lost 11 bases, and 4 bases had no gene match. In germline, CDR1 is SGHTA, CDR2 FQGNSA. For the CDR3, the DNA is TGTGCCTCCGGGACTAGGACAGATACGCAGTATTTT. Its translation: CASGTRTDTQYF.

The chain uses TRBV30 and TRBJ2-1, with 15 bases matching TRBD2. The germline CDR1 and CDR2 sequences are GTSNPN and SVGIG (reference sequence). After removal of 0 bases from V and 8 bases from J, the junction contained 5 bases not matched to a gene. CDR3 length equals 16 residues. The CDR3 sequence is CAWSVGLAGGRDEQFF. The CDR3 nucleotides are TGTGCCTGGAGTGTGGGACTAGCGGGGGGCAGGGATGAGCAGTTCTTC.

The V and J genes are TRBV11-2 and TRBJ2-5; D not certain. The CDR3 covers 13 residues. V lost 6 bases, J lost 3 bases, and 11 bases lay in between. Germline V gene lookup returns CDR1 SGHAT and CDR2 FQNNGV. Written as DNA, the CDR3 is TGTGCCAGCAGTGCGGAGCCAGAAGAGACCCAGTACTTC. This sequence encodes CASSAEPEETQYF.

This clone has only one observation. The chain joins TRBV7-2 to TRBJ1-1, with 7 positions matching TRBD1. The CDR3 consists of 14 residues. The V gene's germline CDR1 is SGHTA and CDR2 FQGNSA. V lost 3 bases and J lost 0; bases outside the gene matches: 1. CDR3 in amino acids: CASSLGTVNTEAFF. The CDR3, as DNA: TGTGCCAGCAGCTTGGGGACAGTGAACACTGAAGCTTTCTTT.

This clone was counted a single time. The chain joins TRBV6-1 to TRBJ1-4; TRBD1 aligns across 8 bases. The J segment lost 4 bases and the V segment lost 6 bases, leaving 7 bases of the junction unmatched. CDR1 and CDR2 (germline): MNHNS, SASEGT. The CDR3 totals 15 residues. CDR3 residues: CASSYRTGRNEKLFF. CDR3 sequence (DNA): TGTGCCAGCAGCTATAGGACAGGGCGTAATGAAAAACTGTTTTTT.

A few counts support this clone. The chain has TRBV4-1 and TRBJ2-7; TRBD1 matches at 9 bases. The J segment lost 4 bases and the V segment lost 0 bases, leaving 7 bases of the junction unmatched. Germline V gives CDR1 MGHRA, CDR2 YSYEKL. The CDR3 length is 16 residues. The CDR3 DNA reads TGCGCCAGCAGCCAAGAATCACCGGGACAGGGTTACGAGCAGTACTTC. It specifies CASSQESPGQGYEQYF.

This clone occurred a few times. This chain links TRBV7-2 with TRBJ1-5, with D unclear. The CDR3 contains 12 residues. The V gene lost 3 bases and the J gene lost 5 bases, with 5 bases spanning the gap. CDR1 SGHTA and CDR2 FQGNSA come from the germline V gene. CDR3 loop: CASSFWDQPQHF. The CDR3 DNA reads TGTGCCAGCAGCTTCTGGGATCAGCCCCAGCATTTT.

J is TRBJ1-2 and V is TRBV2; 8 nucleotides agree with TRBD1. V was clipped by 3 bases and J by 0 bases; unmatched bases: 6. CDR3 length equals 16 residues. Germline values: CDR1 SNHLY, CDR2 FYNNEI. This chain's CDR3 is CASSDPVDRANYGYTF. CDR3 sequence (DNA): TGTGCCAGCAGTGACCCCGTGGACAGGGCTAACTATGGCTACACCTTC.

This clone was seen a few times. The chain links TRBV29-1 to TRBJ2-3, with D tentatively TRBD2 (5 bases). Per germline, CDR1 SQVTM and CDR2 ANQGSEA. CDR3 size: 16 residues. The V end lost 4 bases, the J end lost 6 bases, and 23 bases lay between the germline ends. The CDR3 nucleotides are TGCAGCGTTGGTTCAAGGCCCGGGGTTGGGGTGGATACGCAGTATTTT. This codes for CSVGSRPGVGVDTQYF.

This chain links TRBV4-1 with TRBJ2-4; D possibly corresponds to TRBD2 (5 bases). V was trimmed by 10 bases and J by 7 bases, leaving 29 bases between them. The CDR3 spans 17 residues. Germline V gives CDR1 MGHRA, CDR2 YSYEKL. This CDR3 is CATHPPRGLALKNIQYF. DNA for the CDR3: TGCGCCACCCACCCCCCTCGAGGGCTAGCCCTCAAGAACATTCAGTACTTC.